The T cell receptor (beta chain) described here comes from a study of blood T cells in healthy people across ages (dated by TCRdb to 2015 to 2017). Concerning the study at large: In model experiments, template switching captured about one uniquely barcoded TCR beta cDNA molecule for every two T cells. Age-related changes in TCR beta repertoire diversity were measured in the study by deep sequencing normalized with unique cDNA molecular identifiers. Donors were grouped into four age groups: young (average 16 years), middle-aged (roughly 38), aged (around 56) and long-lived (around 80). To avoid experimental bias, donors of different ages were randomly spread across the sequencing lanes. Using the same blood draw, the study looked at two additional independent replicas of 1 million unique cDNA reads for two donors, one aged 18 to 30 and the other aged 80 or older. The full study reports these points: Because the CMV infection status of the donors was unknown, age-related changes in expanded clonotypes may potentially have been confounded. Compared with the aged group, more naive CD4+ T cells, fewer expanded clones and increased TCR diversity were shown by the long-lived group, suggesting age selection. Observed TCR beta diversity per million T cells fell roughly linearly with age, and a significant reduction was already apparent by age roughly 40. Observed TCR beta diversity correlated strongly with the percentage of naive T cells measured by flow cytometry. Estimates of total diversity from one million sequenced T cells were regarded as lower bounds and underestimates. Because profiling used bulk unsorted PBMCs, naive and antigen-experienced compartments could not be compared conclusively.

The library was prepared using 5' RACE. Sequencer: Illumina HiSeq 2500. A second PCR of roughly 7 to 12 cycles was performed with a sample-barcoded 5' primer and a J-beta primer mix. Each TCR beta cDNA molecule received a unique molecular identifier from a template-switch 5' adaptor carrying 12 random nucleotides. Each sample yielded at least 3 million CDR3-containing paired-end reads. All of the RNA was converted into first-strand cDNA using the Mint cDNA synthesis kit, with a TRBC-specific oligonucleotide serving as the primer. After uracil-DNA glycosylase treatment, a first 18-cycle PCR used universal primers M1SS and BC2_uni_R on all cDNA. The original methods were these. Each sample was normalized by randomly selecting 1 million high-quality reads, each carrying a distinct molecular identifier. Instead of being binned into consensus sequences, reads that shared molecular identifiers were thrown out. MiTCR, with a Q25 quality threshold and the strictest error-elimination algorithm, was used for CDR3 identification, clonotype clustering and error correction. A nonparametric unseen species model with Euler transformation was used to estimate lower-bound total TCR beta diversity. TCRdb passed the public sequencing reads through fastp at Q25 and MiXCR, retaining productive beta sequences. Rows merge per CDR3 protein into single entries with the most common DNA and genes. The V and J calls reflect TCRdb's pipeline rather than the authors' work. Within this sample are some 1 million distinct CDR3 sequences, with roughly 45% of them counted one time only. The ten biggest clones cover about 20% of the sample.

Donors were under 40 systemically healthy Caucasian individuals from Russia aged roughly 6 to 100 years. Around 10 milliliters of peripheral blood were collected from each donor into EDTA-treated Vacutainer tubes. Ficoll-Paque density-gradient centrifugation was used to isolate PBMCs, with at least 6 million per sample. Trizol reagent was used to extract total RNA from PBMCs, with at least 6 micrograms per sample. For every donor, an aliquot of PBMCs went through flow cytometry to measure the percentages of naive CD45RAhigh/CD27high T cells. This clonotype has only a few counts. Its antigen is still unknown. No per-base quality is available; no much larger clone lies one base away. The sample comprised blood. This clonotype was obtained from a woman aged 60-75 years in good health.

The encoded CDR3 is CSASRGRGTDTQYF. The DNA reads as follows: TGCAGTGCTAGTAGGGGACGGGGCACAGATACGCAGTATTTT. This chain is built from TRBV20-1 and TRBJ2-3; the D segment is perhaps TRBD1 or TRBD2, each sharing 5 matched bases. Relative to germline, V is 3 bases shorter and J is 1 base shorter, with 11 bases between their ends. CDR3 length: 14 amino acids, cysteine to phenylalanine. Only the CDR3 region is kept as DNA, spanning 42 bases read in frame from base 1. The germline V gene (reference sequence) yields DFQATT for CDR1 and SNEGSKA for CDR2.